This T cell receptor beta chain was sequenced in a study of OX40 agonist ivuxolimab in advanced cancers. About the research overall: Each dose-escalation patient presented with hepatocellular carcinoma, melanoma, renal cell or head and neck cancer.

The CDR3 spans 15 residues. V shed 5 bases, J shed 11 bases, and the junction held 13 bases outside the gene matches. The V gene's germline CDR1 is SGHAT and CDR2 FQNNGV. TCRdb's copy holds only in-frame clones and misses some; the assay was immunoSEQ multiplex PCR. The repertoire holds some 60,000 clones, with 85% as singletons. Study conclusions and caveats: Dosing at 0.1 to 3.0 mg/kg was accompanied by clonal expansion of CD4+ and CD8+ blood T cells by week 6.

In regard to this clone: The antigen remains undetermined.

This rearrangement joins TRBV11-2 to TRBJ1-1; 11 nucleotides agree with TRBD1. This clonotype was sampled from an adult with an advanced solid tumor such as melanoma, head and neck, liver or kidney cancer. The sequencing here drew on CD4+ or CD8+ T cells sorted from blood, taken in a trial of the OX40 agonist ivuxolimab. Here the CDR3 reads CASSGQGAIPQSAFF. The DNA for the CDR3 is TGTGCCAGCAGCGGACAGGGGGCAATCCCCCAATCCGCTTTCTTT.